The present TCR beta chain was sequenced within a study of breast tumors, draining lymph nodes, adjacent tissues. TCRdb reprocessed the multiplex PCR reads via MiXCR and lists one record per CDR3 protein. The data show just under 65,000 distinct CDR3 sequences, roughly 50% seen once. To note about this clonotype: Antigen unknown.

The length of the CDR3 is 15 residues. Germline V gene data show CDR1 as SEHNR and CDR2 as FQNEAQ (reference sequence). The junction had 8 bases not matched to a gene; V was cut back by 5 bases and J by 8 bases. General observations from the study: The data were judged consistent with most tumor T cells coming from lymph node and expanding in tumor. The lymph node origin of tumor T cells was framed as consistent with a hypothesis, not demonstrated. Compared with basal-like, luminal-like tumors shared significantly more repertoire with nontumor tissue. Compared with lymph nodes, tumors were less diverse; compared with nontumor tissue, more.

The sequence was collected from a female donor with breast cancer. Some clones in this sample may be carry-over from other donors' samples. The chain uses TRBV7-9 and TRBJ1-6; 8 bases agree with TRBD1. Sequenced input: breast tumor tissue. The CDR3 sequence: CASSTLTGVDSPLHF. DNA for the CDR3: TGTGCCAGCAGCACCCTGACAGGGGTAGATTCACCCCTCCACTTT.